This T cell receptor beta chain is from a study of post-analysis software for immune sequencing data. Study summary: Progressive-relapsing, secondary progressive and relapsing-remitting multiple sclerosis were among the disease courses included.

On this clonotype: Its specificity is not known.

Study-wide results and caveats: The study found significantly lower normalized Chao1 diversity in multiple sclerosis patients than in controls. By F measure, samples from a shared preparation batch strongly co-clustered.

Sequencing libraries made from TCR beta cDNA carried unique molecular identifiers. Yield was approximately 500,000 cDNA molecules from approximately 0.95 to 9.8 million T cells. MiXCR, run by TCRdb on the PCR reads, gives a single entry per CDR3 protein. The sample yields 700,000 to 800,000 distinct CDR3 sequences, 25% to 30% seen once. This clonotype was sampled from a girl aged 10-17 years with multiple sclerosis. Sequences were obtained from blood.

The CDR3: CATSDLFEGYNEQFF. Here the CDR3 DNA reads TGTGCCACCAGTGATTTGTTTGAGGGTTACAATGAGCAGTTCTTC. V usage is TRBV24-1 and J usage is TRBJ2-1; possibly TRBD2 for D (5 bases). Deletions cut 0 bases from V and 4 bases from J, with 9 bases between. The CDR3 consists of 15 residues. Germline V gene sequence: CDR1 KGHDR, CDR2 SFDVKD.